This T cell receptor (beta chain) was identified in a study of blood T cell repertoires in COVID-19. Germline V gives CDR1 SGHNT, CDR2 YYREEE (reference sequence). This CDR3 is 14 amino acids long. Trimming took 5 bases from V and 5 from J, leaving 16 bases between them. Per the study methods: Cell counts per sample came from amplifying reference gene primers. Sequenced by immunoSEQ multiplex PCR; TCRdb stores in-frame clones only, minus some. That table is the source of V, J and clone size, and D and trimming were worked out from the DNA. The sample yields about 38,000 clones, about 87% seen once. The sequence derives from a human donor in a cohort sampled during active COVID-19. Sequencing was carried out using peripheral blood. This chain links TRBV5-4 with TRBJ1-2; D possibly corresponds to TRBD1 (5 bases). The CDR3 sequence: CASSYTGTEYGYTF. The CDR3 DNA follows: TGTGCCAGCAGTTACACAGGAACCGAGTATGGCTACACCTTC.